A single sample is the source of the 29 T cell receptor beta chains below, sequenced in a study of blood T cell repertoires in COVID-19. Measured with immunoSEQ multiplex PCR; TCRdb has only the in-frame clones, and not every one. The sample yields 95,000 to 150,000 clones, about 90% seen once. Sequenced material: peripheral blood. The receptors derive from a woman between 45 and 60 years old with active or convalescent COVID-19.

The CDR3 bases are TGTGCCAGCAGCCAAGCCCCCGGGTCACAAGAGACCCAGTACTTC. Translation gives CASSQAPGSQETQYF. The chain combines TRBV4-2 with TRBJ2-5; D is undetermined. This CDR3 has 15 amino acids. Trimming removed 1 base at V and 2 bases at J, with 11 bases between. The V gene's germline CDR1 is LGHNA and CDR2 YNFKEQ.

The CDR3 loop is CASSLAMAPYNEQFF. DNA of the CDR3: TGTGCCAGCAGCTTAGCGATGGCTCCCTACAATGAGCAGTTCTTC. V is TRBV7-2 and J is TRBJ2-1, with no clear D. This CDR3 is built from 15 residues. Germline assignment: CDR1 SGHTA and CDR2 FQGNSA. Trimming took 0 bases from V and 2 from J, leaving 8 bases between them.

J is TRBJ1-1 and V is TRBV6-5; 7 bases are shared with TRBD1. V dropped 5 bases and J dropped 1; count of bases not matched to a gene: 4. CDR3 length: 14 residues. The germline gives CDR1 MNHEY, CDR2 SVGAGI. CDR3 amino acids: CASSQGQRNTEAFF. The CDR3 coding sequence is TGTGCCAGCAGTCAGGGACAGAGGAACACTGAAGCTTTCTTT.

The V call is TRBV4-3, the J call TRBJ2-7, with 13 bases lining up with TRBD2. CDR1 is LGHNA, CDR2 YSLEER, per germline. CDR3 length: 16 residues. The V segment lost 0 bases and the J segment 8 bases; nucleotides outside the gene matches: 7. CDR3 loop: CASSQDRTSGSYQQYF. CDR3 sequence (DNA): TGCGCCAGCAGCCAAGACAGGACTAGCGGGAGTTATCAGCAGTACTTC.

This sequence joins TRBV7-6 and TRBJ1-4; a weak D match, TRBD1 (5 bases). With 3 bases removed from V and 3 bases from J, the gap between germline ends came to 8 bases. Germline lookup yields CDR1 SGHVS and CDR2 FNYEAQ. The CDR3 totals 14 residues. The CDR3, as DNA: TGTGCCAGCAGCTTGGGGGGTTCTAATGAAAAACTGTTTTTT. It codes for CASSLGGSNEKLFF.

The chain's CDR3 is CASSLEGAGANVLTF. CDR3 sequence (DNA): TGTGCCAGCAGCTTGGAAGGGGCTGGGGCCAACGTCCTGACTTTC. The chain is built from TRBV5-4 and TRBJ2-6; TRBD1 might be the D (5 bases). CDR3 length: 15 amino acids. CDR1 and CDR2 (germline): SGHNT, YYREEE (reference sequence). Trimming cost V 0 bases and J 2 bases, with 6 bases left between them.

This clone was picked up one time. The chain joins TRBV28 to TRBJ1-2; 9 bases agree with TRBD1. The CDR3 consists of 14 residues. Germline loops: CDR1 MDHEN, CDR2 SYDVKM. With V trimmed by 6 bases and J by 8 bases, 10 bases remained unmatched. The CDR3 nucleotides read TGTGCCAGCAGCCCAACGGGACAGGGATCAGGCTACACCTTC. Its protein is CASSPTGQGSGYTF.

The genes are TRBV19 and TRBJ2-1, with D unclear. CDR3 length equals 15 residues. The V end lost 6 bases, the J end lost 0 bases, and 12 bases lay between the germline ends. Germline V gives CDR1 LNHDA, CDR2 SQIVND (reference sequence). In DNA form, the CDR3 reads TGTGCCAGTAGCGAAAGCCTCCTCTCCTACAATGAGCAGTTCTTC. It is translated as CASSESLLSYNEQFF.

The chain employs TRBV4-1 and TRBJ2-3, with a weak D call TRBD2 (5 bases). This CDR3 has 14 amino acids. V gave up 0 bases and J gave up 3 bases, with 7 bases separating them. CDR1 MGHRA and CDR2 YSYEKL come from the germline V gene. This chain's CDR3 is CASSQDPGTDTQYF. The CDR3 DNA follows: TGCGCCAGCAGCCAAGATCCGGGGACAGATACGCAGTATTTT.

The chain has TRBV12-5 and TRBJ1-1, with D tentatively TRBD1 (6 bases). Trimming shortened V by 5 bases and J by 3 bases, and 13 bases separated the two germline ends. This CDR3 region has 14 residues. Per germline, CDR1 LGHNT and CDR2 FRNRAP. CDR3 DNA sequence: TGTGCTAGTGGTGGGGGAAAGGGGGACACTGAAGCTTTCTTT. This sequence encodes CASGGGKGDTEAFF.

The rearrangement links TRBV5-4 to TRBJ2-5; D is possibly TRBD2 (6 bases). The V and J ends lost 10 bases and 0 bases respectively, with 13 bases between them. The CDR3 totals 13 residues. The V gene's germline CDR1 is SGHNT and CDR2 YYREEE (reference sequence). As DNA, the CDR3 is TGTGCCGCTTCCCTAGCGCACCAAGAGACCCAGTACTTC. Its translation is CAASLAHQETQYF.

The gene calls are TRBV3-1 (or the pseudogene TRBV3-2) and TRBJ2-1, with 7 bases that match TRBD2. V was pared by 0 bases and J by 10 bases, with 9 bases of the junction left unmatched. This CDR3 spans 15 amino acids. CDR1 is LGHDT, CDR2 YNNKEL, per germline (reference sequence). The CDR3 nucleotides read TGTGCCAGCAGCCAAGATTTTAGCGGGTCAAGGGAGCAGTTCTTC. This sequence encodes CASSQDFSGSREQFF.

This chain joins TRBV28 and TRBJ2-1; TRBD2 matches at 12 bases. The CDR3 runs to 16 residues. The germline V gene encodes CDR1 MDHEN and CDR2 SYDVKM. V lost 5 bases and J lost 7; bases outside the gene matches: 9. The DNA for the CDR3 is TGTGCCAGCAGTCGATTGACTAGCGGGAGTGTAAATGAGCAGTTCTTC. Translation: CASSRLTSGSVNEQFF.

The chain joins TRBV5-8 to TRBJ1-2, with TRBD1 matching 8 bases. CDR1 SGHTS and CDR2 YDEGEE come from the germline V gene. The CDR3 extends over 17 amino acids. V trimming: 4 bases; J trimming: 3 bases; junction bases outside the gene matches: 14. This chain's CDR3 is CASSPGGLWRDHYGYTF. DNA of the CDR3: TGTGCCAGCAGCCCAGGGGGCCTTTGGAGAGATCACTATGGCTACACCTTC.

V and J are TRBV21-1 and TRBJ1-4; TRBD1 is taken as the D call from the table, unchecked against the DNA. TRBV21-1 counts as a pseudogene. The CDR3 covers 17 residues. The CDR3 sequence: CASTATGQAATNEKLFF. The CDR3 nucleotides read TGTGCCAGCACCGCAACAGGACAGGCCGCAACTAATGAAAAACTGTTTTTT.

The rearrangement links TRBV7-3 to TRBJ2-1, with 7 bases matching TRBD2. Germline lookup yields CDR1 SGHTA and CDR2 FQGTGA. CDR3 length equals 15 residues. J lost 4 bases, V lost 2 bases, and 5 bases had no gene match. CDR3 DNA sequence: TGTGCCAGCAGCTTACTGCGGGAGCCTTACAATGAGCAGTTCTTC. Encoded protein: CASSLLREPYNEQFF.

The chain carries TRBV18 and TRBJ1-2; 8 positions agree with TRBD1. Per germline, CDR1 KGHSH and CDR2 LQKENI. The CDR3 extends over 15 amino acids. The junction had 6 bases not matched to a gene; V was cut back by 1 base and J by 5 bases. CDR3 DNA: TGTGCCAGCTCACCACGGCAGGGGGCTGAGTATGGCTACACCTTC. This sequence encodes CASSPRQGAEYGYTF.

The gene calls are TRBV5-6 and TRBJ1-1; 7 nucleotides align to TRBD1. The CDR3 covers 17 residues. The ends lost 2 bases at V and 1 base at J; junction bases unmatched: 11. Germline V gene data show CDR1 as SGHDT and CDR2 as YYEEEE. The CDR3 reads CASSFLFTRTGNTEAFF. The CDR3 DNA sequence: TGTGCCAGCAGCTTCTTATTTACGAGGACAGGGAACACTGAAGCTTTCTTT.

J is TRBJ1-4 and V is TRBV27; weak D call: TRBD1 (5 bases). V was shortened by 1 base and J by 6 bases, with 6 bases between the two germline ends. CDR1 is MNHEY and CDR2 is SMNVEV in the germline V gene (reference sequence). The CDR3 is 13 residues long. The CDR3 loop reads CASSLLGDEKLFF. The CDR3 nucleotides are TGTGCCAGCAGTTTATTAGGGGATGAAAAACTGTTTTTT. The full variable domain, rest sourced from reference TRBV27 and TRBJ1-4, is EAQVTQNPRYLITVTGKKLTVTCSQNMNHEYMSWYRQDPGLGLRQIYYSMNVEVTDKGDVPEGYKVSRKEKRNFPLILESPSPNQTSLYFCASSLLGDEKLFFGSGTQLSVL.

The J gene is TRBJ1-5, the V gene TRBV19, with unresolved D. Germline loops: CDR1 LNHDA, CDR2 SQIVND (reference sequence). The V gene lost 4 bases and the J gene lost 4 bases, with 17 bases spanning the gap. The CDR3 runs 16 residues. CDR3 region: CASSTTWTSNNQPQHF. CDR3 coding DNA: TGTGCCAGTAGTACCACCTGGACTTCTAATAATCAGCCCCAGCATTTT.

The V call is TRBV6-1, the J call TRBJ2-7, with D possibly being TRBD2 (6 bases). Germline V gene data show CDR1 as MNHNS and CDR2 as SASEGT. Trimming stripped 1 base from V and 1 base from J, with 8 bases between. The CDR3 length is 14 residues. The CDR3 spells CASSEGDFSYEQYF. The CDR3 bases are TGTGCCAGCAGTGAAGGGGACTTTTCCTACGAGCAGTACTTC.

CDR3 nucleotides: TGTGCCAGCAGCCTGATCGGACACGTGAGCAATGAGCAGTTCTTC. Residues: CASSLIGHVSNEQFF. This chain connects TRBV9 to TRBJ2-1; tentative D call: TRBD1 (5 bases). The V gene's germline CDR1 is SGDLS and CDR2 YYNGEE. The CDR3 is made up of 15 amino acids. With 4 bases removed from V and 6 bases from J, the gap between germline ends came to 17 bases.

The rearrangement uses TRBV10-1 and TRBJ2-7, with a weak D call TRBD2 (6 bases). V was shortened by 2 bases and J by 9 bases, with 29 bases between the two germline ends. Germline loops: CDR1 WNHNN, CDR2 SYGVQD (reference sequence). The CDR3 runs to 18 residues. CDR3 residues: CASSEPSREEGRRPGQYF. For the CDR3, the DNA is TGCGCCAGCAGTGAGCCATCCCGTGAGGAGGGAAGGAGACCGGGGCAGTACTTC.

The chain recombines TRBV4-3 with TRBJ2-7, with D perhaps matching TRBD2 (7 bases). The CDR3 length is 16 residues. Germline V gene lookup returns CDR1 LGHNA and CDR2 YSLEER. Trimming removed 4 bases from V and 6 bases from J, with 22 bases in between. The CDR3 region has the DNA TGCGCCAGCAGCCTCTTAGGGGGGGGCTCTGTGAGCGAGCAGTACTTC. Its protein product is CASSLLGGGSVSEQYF.

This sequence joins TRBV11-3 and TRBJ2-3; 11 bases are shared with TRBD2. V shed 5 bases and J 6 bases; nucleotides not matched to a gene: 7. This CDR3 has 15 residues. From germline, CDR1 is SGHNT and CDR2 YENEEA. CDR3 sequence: CASSTGLAEVDTQYF. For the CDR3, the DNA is TGTGCCAGCAGCACGGGACTAGCGGAGGTGGATACGCAGTATTTT.

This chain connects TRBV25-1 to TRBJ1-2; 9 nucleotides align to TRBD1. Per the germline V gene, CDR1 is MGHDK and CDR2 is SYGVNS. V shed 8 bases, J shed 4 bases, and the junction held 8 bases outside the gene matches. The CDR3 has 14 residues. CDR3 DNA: TGTGCCAGCTCTGGGACAGGGAGACTCTATGGCTACACCTTC. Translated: CASSGTGRLYGYTF.

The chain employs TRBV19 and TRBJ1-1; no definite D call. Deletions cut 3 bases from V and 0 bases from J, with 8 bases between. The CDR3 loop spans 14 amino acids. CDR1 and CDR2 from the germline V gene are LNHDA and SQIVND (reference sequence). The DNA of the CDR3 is TGTGCCAGTAGTATGGGAGTGATGAACACTGAAGCTTTCTTT. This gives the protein CASSMGVMNTEAFF.

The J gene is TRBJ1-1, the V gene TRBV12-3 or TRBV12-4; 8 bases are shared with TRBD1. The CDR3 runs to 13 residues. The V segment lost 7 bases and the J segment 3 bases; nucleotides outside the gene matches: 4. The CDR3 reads CASMDRDHTEAFF. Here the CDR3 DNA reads TGTGCCAGCATGGACAGGGACCACACTGAAGCTTTCTTT.

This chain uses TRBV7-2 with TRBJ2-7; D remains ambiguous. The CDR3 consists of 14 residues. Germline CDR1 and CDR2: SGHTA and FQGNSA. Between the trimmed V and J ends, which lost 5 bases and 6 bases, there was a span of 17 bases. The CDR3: CASSATQSSGEQYF. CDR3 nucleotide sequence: TGTGCCAGCAGCGCGACTCAATCGTCTGGCGAGCAGTACTTC. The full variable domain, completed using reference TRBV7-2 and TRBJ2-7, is GAGVSQSPSNKVTEKGKDVELRCDPISGHTALYWYRQSLGQGLEFLIYFQGNSAPDKSGLPSDRFSAERTGGSVSTLTIQRTQQEDSAVYLCASSATQSSGEQYFGPGTRLTVT.